One and the same sample provided the 10 T cell receptor beta chains below, sequenced in a study of memory CD4+ T cells and cytomegalovirus serostatus. Profiled with immunoSEQ multiplex PCR; TCRdb holds only in-frame clones, not every one. The sample holds about 62,000 clones; 75% to 80% are singletons and the top ten take roughly 5%. Single viable CD3+CD4+CD8-CD45RO+ cells were sorted as the memory CD4+ T cells. The sample was memory CD4+ T cells from blood. The receptors here all came from an adult in good health and CMV-seropositive.

V is TRBV18 and J is TRBJ1-1; tentative D call: TRBD1 (5 bases). This CDR3 has 15 amino acids. Germline CDR1 KGHSH, CDR2 LQKENI. Trimming stripped 2 bases from V and 4 bases from J, with 14 bases between. CDR3 in amino acids: CASSPRAGEVTEAFF. In DNA, the CDR3 is TGTGCCAGCTCACCAAGAGCGGGGGAGGTCACTGAAGCTTTCTTT.

The rearrangement joins TRBV27 to TRBJ1-2; D perhaps matches TRBD1 (6 bases). The V gene's germline CDR1 is MNHEY and CDR2 SMNVEV (reference sequence). Trimming removed 3 bases at V and 8 bases at J, with 13 bases between. This CDR3 is 13 amino acids long. CDR3 sequence (DNA): TGTGCCAGCAGTTTTAACAGGGTGGGGGGCTACACCTTC. Translating it yields CASSFNRVGGYTF.

The rearrangement joins TRBV7-9 to TRBJ2-1; possibly TRBD1 or TRBD2 for D (6 bases each). In germline, CDR1 is SEHNR, CDR2 FQNEAQ (reference sequence). The CDR3 sequence is 15 residues long. V gave up 5 bases and J gave up 2 bases, with 13 bases separating them. CDR3 region: CASSGEGGAYNEQFF. In DNA, the CDR3 is TGTGCCAGCAGCGGAGAGGGGGGCGCCTACAATGAGCAGTTCTTC.

Comment on this clone: At the DNA level, this CDR3 is encoded by other sequences in the same sample as well. The CDR3 reads CASGPSGNTIYF. CDR3 nucleotide sequence: TGTGCCAGCGGCCCGTCTGGAAACACCATATATTTT. The V and J genes are TRBV27 and TRBJ1-3; D not certain. V gave up 8 bases and J gave up 1 base, with 6 bases separating them. CDR1 and CDR2 from the germline V gene are MNHEY and SMNVEV (reference sequence). This CDR3 comprises 12 residues.

The table lists this clone with a count of one. V is TRBV30 and J is TRBJ2-1, with TRBD2 identical over 7 bases. In germline, CDR1 is GTSNPN, CDR2 SVGIG (reference sequence). This CDR3 region has 16 residues. After removal of 4 bases from V and 6 bases from J, the junction contained 15 bases not matched to a gene. CDR3 nucleotides: TGTGCCTGGACCATGGGGGGAGGGAGCATCAGCAATGAGCAGTTCTTC. The encoded protein is CAWTMGGGSISNEQFF. Drawing the rest from reference TRBV30 and TRBJ2-1, the complete variable domain is SQTIHQWPATLVQPVGSPLSLECTVEGTSNPNLYWYRQAAGRGLQLLFYSVGIGQISSEVPQNLSASRPQDRQFILSSKKLLLSDSGFYLCAWTMGGGSISNEQFFGPGTRLTVL.

V and J are TRBV11-2 and TRBJ2-3, with D perhaps matching TRBD1 (5 bases). The CDR3 contains 16 residues. Trimming took 5 bases from V and 2 from J, leaving 17 bases between them. Germline-derived CDR1 and CDR2 are SGHAT and FQNNGV. The CDR3 sequence is CASSLSPSRVTDTQYF. Written as DNA, the CDR3 is TGTGCCAGCAGCCTCTCCCCGTCCAGGGTCACAGATACGCAGTATTTT.

This clone was detected only a few times. The chain recombines TRBV30 with TRBJ1-2; no reliable D call. Trimming cost V 0 bases and J 6 bases, with 11 bases left between them. The CDR3 loop spans 13 amino acids. CDR1 GTSNPN and CDR2 SVGIG come from the germline V gene (reference sequence). The CDR3 region is CAWSVNHRDGYTF. CDR3 bases: TGTGCCTGGAGTGTAAATCACAGAGATGGCTACACCTTC.

The chain links TRBV19 to TRBJ1-1, with 7 bases aligning to TRBD1. The CDR3 contains 16 residues. V trimming: 6 bases; J trimming: 2 bases; junction bases outside the gene matches: 12. Germline CDR1 is LNHDA and CDR2 is SQIVND (reference sequence). The CDR3 protein is CASRDFAGTVNTEAFF. DNA of the CDR3: TGTGCCAGTAGAGACTTCGCCGGGACAGTCAACACTGAAGCTTTCTTT.

By share, this clone counts as medium-sized. This rearrangement joins TRBV27 to TRBJ2-7; 10 nucleotides agree with TRBD2. CDR3 length equals 14 residues. The V segment lost 5 bases and the J segment 7 bases; nucleotides outside the gene matches: 8. Germline CDR1 MNHEY, CDR2 SMNVEV (reference sequence). DNA for the CDR3: TGTGCCAGCAGTCTGTCCGGGACTAGCGTAGAGCAGTACTTC. Translating gives CASSLSGTSVEQYF.

The chain is built from TRBV19 and TRBJ1-2, with D hard to call. The CDR3 totals 14 residues. Between the trimmed V and J ends, which lost 6 bases and 8 bases, there was a span of 19 bases. CDR1 and CDR2 (germline): LNHDA, SQIVND (reference sequence). CDR3 loop: CASRTNEGGWGYTF. The CDR3 bases are TGTGCCAGTAGAACCAACGAAGGCGGATGGGGCTACACCTTC. Combining the CDR3 with reference TRBV19 and TRBJ1-2 gives the whole variable domain DGGITQSPKYLFRKEGQNVTLSCEQNLNHDAMYWYRQDPGQGLRLIYYSQIVNDFQKGDIAEGYSVSREKKESFPLTVTSAQKNPTAFYLCASRTNEGGWGYTFGSGTRLTVV.